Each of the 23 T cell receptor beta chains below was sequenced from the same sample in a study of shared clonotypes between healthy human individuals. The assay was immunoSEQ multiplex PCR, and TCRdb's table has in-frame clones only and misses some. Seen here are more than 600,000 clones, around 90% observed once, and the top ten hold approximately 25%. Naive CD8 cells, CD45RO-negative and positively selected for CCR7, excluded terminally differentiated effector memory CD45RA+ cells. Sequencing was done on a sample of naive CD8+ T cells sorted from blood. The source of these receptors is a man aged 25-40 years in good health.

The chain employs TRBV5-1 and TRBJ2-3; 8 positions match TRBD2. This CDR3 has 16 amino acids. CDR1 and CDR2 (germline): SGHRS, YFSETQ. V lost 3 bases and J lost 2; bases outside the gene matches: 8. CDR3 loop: CASSSRPAGDTDTQYF. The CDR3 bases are TGCGCCAGCAGCTCCCGACCAGCGGGGGACACAGATACGCAGTATTTT.

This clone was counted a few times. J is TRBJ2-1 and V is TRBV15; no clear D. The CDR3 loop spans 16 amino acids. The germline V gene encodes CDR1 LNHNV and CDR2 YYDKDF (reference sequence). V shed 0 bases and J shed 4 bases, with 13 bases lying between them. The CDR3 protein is CATSREIGLRYNEQFF. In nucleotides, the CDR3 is TGTGCCACCAGCAGAGAGATAGGGCTCCGGTACAATGAGCAGTTCTTC.

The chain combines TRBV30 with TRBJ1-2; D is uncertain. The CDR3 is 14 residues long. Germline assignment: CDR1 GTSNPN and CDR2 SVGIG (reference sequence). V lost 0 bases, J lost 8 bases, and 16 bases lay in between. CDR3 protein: CAWSVLVGSEGYTF. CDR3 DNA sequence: TGTGCCTGGAGTGTGCTTGTGGGCAGCGAGGGCTACACCTTC.

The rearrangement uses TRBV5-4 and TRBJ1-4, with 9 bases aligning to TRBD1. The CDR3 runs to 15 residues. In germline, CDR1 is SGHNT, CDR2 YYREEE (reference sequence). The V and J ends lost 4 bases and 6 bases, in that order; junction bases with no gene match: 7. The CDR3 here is CASSRTGDGDEKLFF. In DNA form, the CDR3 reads TGTGCCAGCAGCCGGACAGGGGATGGGGATGAAAAACTGTTTTTT.

The CDR3 protein is CASSIVGTSYEQYF. The DNA for the CDR3 is TGTGCCAGTAGTATAGTTGGGACTAGTTACGAGCAGTACTTC. The chain has TRBV19 and TRBJ2-7; 8 bases are a match to TRBD2. CDR1 LNHDA and CDR2 SQIVND come from the germline V gene (reference sequence). The CDR3 covers 14 residues. The J segment lost 4 bases and the V segment lost 1 base, leaving 3 bases of the junction unmatched.

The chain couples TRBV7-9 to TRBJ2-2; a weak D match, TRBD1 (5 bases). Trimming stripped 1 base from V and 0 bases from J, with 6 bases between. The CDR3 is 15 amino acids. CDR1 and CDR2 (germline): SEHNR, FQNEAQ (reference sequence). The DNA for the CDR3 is TGTGCCAGCAGCTTAGGGGGCCCGAACACCGGGGAGCTGTTTTTT. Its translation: CASSLGGPNTGELFF.

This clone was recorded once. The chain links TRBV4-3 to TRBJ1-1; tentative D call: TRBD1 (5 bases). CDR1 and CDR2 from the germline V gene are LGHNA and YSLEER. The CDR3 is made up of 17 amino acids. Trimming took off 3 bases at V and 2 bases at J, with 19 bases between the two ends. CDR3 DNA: TGCGCCAGCAGCCACTCGGGGCAGTTTCGGGCAAACACTGAAGCTTTCTTT. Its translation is CASSHSGQFRANTEAFF.

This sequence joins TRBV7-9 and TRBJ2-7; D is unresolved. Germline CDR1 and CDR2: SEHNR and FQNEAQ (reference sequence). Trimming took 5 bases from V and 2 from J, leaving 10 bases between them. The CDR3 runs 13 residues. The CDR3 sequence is CASSPSLTYEQYF. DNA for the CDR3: TGTGCCAGCAGCCCGAGCCTTACCTACGAGCAGTACTTC.

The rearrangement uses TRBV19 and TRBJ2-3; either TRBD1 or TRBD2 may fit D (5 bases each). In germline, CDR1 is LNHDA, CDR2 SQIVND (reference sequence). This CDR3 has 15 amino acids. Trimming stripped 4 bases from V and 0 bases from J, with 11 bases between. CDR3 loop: CASSTYWDSTDTQYF. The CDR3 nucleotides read TGTGCCAGTAGTACTTACTGGGACAGCACAGATACGCAGTATTTT.

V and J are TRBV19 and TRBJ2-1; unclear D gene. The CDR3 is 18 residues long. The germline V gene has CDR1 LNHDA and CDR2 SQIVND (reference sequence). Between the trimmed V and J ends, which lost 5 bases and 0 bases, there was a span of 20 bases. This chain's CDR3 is CASSLIHGRSSSYNEQFF. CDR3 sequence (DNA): TGTGCCAGTAGTCTAATTCACGGGCGATCAAGCTCCTACAATGAGCAGTTCTTC. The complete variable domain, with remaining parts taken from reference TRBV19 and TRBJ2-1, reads DGGITQSPKYLFRKEGQNVTLSCEQNLNHDAMYWYRQDPGQGLRLIYYSQIVNDFQKGDIAEGYSVSREKKESFPLTVTSAQKNPTAFYLCASSLIHGRSSSYNEQFFGPGTRLTVL.

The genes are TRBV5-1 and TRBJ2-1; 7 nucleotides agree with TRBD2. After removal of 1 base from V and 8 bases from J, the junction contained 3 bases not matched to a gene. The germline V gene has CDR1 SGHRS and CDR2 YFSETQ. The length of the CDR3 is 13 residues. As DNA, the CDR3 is TGCGCCAGCAGCTTGCTTGGGGGGGATGAGCAGTTCTTC. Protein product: CASSLLGGDEQFF.

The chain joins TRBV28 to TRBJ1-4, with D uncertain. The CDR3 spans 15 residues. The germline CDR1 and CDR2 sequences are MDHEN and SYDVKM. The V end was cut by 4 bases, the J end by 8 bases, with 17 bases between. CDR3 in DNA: TGTGCCAGCAGTTCGGACCAACTTATACGAGAAAAACTGTTTTTT. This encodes CASSSDQLIREKLFF.

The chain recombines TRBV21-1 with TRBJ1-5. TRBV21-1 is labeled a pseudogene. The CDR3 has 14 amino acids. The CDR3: CASSKAGPLQPQHF. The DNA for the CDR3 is TGTGCCAGCAGCAAAGCCGGCCCCTTGCAGCCCCAGCATTTT.

The CDR3 is CAIRVLPGTGELFF. CDR3 DNA: TGTGCCATCAGGGTTTTGCCAGGGACCGGGGAGCTGTTTTTT. The gene calls are TRBV10-3 and TRBJ2-2; the D gene is possibly TRBD1 (5 bases). This CDR3 has 14 residues. CDR1 and CDR2 (germline): ENHRY, SYGVKD. V lost 6 bases and J lost 5, with 13 bases in between.

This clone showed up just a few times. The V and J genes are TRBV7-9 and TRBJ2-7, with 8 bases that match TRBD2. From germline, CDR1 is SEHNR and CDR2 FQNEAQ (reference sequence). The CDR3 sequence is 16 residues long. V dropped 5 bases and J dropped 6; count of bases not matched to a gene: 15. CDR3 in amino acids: CASSRPGGREAFEQYF. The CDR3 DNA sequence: TGTGCCAGCAGCCGACCGGGGGGGCGGGAGGCCTTCGAGCAGTACTTC.

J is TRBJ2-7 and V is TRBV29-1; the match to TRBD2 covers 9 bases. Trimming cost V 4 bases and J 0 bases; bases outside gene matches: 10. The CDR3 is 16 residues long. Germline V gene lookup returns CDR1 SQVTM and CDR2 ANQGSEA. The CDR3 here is CSVGGASGTSSYEQYF. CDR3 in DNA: TGCAGCGTTGGAGGGGCTAGCGGGACAAGCTCCTACGAGCAGTACTTC.

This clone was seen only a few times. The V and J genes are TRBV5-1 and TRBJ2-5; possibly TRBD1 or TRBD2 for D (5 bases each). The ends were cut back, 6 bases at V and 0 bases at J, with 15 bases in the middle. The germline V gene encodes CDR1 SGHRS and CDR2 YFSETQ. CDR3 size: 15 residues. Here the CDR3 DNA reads TGCGCCAGCAAGTTATTACCGGGACACCAAGAGACCCAGTACTTC. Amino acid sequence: CASKLLPGHQETQYF.

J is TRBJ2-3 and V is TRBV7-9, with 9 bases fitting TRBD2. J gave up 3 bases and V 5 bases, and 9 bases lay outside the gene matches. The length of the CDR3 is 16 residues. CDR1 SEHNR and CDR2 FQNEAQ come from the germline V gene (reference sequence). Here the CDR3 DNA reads TGTGCCAGCAGCCCCCCTTGGGGACTAGCTACAGATACGCAGTATTTT. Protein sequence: CASSPPWGLATDTQYF.

CDR3 DNA: TGTGCCAGCAGTTTCACAGGGGATCAGCCCCAGCATTTT. It codes for CASSFTGDQPQHF. The chain combines TRBV27 with TRBJ1-5; 7 bases match TRBD1. The CDR3 is 13 residues long. V shed 3 bases, J shed 5 bases, and the junction held 1 base outside the gene matches. Germline V gene data show CDR1 as MNHEY and CDR2 as SMNVEV (reference sequence).

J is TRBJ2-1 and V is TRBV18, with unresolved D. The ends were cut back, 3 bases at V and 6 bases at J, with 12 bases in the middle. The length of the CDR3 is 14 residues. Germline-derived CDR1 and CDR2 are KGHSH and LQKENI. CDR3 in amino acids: CASSPSDPSNEQFF. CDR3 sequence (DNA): TGTGCCAGCTCACCCTCGGACCCGAGCAATGAGCAGTTCTTC.

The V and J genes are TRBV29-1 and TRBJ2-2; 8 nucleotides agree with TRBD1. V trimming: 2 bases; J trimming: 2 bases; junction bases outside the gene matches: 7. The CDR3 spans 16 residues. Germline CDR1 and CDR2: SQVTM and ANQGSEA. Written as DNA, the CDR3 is TGCAGCGTTGAAAGATTCGGACAGGGAAACACCGGGGAGCTGTTTTTT. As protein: CSVERFGQGNTGELFF.

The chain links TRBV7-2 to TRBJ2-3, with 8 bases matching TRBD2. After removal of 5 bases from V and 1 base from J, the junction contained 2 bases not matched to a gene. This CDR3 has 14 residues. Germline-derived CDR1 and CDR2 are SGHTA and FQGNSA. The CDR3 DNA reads TGTGCCAGCAGCCCGACTAGCGGCACAGATACGCAGTATTTT. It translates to CASSPTSGTDTQYF.

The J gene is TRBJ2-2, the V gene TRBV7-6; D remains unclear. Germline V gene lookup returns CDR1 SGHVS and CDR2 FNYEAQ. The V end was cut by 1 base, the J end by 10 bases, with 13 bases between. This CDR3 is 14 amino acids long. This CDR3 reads CASSLVGLSEELFF. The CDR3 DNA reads TGTGCCAGCAGCTTAGTCGGTCTCTCCGAGGAGCTGTTTTTT.